Following are 5 T cell receptor beta chains from one sample sequenced in a study of OX40 agonist ivuxolimab in advanced cancers. Profiling relied on immunoSEQ multiplex PCR, and the TCRdb table lists in-frame clones only, not all of them. The data contain 50,000 to 55,000 clones, about four fifths of them seen just once; the ten biggest clones take up 3.5% to 5.5%. The sample was CD4+ or CD8+ T cells sorted from blood, taken in a trial of the OX40 agonist ivuxolimab. These TCRs come from an adult with an advanced solid tumor such as melanoma, head and neck, liver or kidney cancer.

The rearrangement uses TRBV19 and TRBJ2-3; 7 bases agree with TRBD1. Germline V gene data show CDR1 as LNHDA and CDR2 as SQIVND (reference sequence). Losses at the gene ends were 0 bases for V and 4 bases for J; bases not matched to a gene: 7. This CDR3 comprises 16 residues. As DNA, the CDR3 is TGTGCCAGTAGTATAGACCGGGACAGACGGGCAGATACGCAGTATTTT. Amino acid sequence: CASSIDRDRRADTQYF.

The J gene is TRBJ2-2, the V gene TRBV6-1; 7 bases line up with TRBD1. CDR3 length: 15 residues. V was clipped by 7 bases and J by 0 bases; unmatched bases: 5. Germline V gene data show CDR1 as MNHNS and CDR2 as SASEGT. The DNA of the CDR3 is TGTGCCAGCACCCCGGGACAGACGAACACCGGGGAGCTGTTTTTT. Encoded protein: CASTPGQTNTGELFF.

V gene TRBV11-2 combines with J gene TRBJ2-3; D gene ambiguous. With 5 bases removed from V and 5 bases from J, the gap between germline ends came to 20 bases. Germline CDR1 is SGHAT and CDR2 is FQNNGV. This CDR3 comprises 16 residues. This CDR3 is CASSPKDLSYEDTQYF. CDR3 coding DNA: TGTGCCAGCAGCCCTAAGGATCTATCATATGAAGATACGCAGTATTTT.

The V call is TRBV30, the J call TRBJ2-7; D not certain. Germline V gene sequence: CDR1 GTSNPN, CDR2 SVGIG (reference sequence). This CDR3 has 16 amino acids. V lost 2 bases to trimming and J lost 0 bases, with 17 bases between them. CDR3 sequence: CAWSMLSASSSYEQYF. The CDR3 DNA is TGTGCCTGGAGTATGTTGTCTGCCAGTAGCTCCTACGAGCAGTACTTC.

The chain combines TRBV10-3 with TRBJ1-1; D might be TRBD1 (5 bases). V lost 8 bases and J 3 bases, leaving 10 bases between the germline ends. Germline loops: CDR1 ENHRY, CDR2 SYGVKD. The CDR3 covers 12 residues. This CDR3 is CAIYGGDTEAFF. CDR3 sequence (DNA): TGTGCCATCTATGGGGGGGACACTGAAGCTTTCTTT.